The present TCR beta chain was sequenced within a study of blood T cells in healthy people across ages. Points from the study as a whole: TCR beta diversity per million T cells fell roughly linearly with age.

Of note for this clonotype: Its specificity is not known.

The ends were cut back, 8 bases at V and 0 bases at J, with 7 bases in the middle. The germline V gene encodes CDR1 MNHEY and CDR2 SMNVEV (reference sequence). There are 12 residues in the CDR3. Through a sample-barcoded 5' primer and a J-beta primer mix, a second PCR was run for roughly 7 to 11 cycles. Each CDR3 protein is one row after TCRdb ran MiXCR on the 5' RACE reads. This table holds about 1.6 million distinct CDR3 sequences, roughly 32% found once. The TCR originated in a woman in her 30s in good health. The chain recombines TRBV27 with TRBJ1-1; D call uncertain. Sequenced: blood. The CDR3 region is CASFRLNTEAFF. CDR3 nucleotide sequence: TGTGCCAGCTTCAGGTTGAACACTGAAGCTTTCTTT.